This TCR beta chain was retrieved from a study of technical replicates of blood from several donors. Produced via immunoSEQ multiplex PCR; TCRdb's table is partial and in-frame only. The sample yields some 80,000 clones, around 94% seen once. Germline-derived CDR1 and CDR2 are SNHLY and FYNNEI. CDR3 length: 14 amino acids. With 4 bases clipped from V and 4 bases from J, the junction kept 4 bases outside the gene matches. Sequencing was done on a sample of T cells isolated from PBMCs. The V and J genes are TRBV2 and TRBJ2-7; TRBD1 aligns across 10 bases. This clonotype originated in a human donor in good health. This CDR3 is CASSVGQGPYEQYF. As DNA, the CDR3 is TGTGCCAGCAGTGTGGGACAGGGGCCATACGAGCAGTACTTC.